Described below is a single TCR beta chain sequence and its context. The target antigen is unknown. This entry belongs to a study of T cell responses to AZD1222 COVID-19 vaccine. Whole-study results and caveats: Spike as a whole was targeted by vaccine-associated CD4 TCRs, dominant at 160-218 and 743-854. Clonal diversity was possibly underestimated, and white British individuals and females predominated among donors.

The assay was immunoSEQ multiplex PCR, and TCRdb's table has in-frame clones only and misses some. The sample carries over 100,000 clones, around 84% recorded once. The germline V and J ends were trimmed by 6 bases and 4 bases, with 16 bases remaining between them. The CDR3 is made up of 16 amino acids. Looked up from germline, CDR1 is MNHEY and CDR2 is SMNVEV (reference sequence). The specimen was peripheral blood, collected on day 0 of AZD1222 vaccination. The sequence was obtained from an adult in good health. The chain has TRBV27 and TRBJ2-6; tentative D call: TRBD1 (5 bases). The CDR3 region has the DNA TGTGCCAGCAGCCCCTGGTCTGGGGCAGGGGCCAACGTCCTGACTTTC. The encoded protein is CASSPWSGAGANVLTF. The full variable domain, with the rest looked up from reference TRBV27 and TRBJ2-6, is EAQVTQNPRYLITVTGKKLTVTCSQNMNHEYMSWYRQDPGLGLRQIYYSMNVEVTDKGDVPEGYKVSRKEKRNFPLILESPSPNQTSLYFCASSPWSGAGANVLTFGAGSRLTVL.